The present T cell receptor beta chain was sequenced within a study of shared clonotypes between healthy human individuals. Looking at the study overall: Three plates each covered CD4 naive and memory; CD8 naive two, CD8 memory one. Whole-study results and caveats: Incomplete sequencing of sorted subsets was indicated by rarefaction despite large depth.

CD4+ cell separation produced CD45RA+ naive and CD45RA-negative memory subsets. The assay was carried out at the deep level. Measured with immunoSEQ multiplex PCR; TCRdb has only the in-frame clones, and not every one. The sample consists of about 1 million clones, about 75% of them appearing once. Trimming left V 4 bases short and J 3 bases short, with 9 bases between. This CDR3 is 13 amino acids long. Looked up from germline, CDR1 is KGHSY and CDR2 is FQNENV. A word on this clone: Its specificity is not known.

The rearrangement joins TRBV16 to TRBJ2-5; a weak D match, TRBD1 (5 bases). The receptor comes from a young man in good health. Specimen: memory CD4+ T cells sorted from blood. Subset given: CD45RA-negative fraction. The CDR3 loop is CASSPGKKETQYF. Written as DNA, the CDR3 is TGTGCCAGCAGCCCAGGGAAGAAAGAGACCCAGTACTTC.